The 5 T cell receptor beta chains below all came from one sample that was sequenced in a study of human T cells and chemical hapten exposure. TCRdb processed the RACE reads anew with MiXCR; each CDR3 protein has one entry. The data hold about 100,000 distinct CDR3 sequences, with about 10% observed a single time. Sample time point: patch test 1, 2 weeks after DPC sensitization. Treatment noted: therapeutic diphenylcyclopropenone sensitization with weekly scalp DPC. This material consisted of whole blood, taken in connection with sensitization to the hapten diphenylcyclopropenone (DPC). These receptors were collected from a middle-aged woman with alopecia areata. Some clones in this sample may be carry-over from other donors' samples.

This clonotype was observed a few times. The rearrangement links TRBV6-5 to TRBJ2-7, with 8 bases aligning to TRBD1. V lost 8 bases, J lost 3 bases, and 6 bases stayed unmatched. The length of the CDR3 is 13 residues. Germline lookup yields CDR1 MNHEY and CDR2 SVGAGI. Written as DNA, the CDR3 is TGTGCCAGCTCCCAGGGGGCTTTCTACGAGCAGTACTTC. Protein: CASSQGAFYEQYF.

This clonotype was seen many times. This chain connects TRBV6-2 or TRBV6-3 to TRBJ2-3, with 10 bases aligning to TRBD2. After removal of 5 bases from V and 4 bases from J, the junction contained 6 bases not matched to a gene. Germline V CDR1 and CDR2: MNHEY, SVGEGT. The CDR3 loop spans 15 amino acids. CDR3 nucleotides: TGTGCCAGCAGTCCAACTAGCGGGATAGCAGATACGCAGTATTTT. Translating gives CASSPTSGIADTQYF.

The chain combines TRBV20-1 with TRBJ1-6; D perhaps matches TRBD1 (5 bases). Germline CDR1 reads DFQATT; CDR2 reads SNEGSKA (reference sequence). Trimming took 1 base from V and 9 from J, leaving 10 bases between them. The CDR3 sequence is 13 residues long. The DNA of the CDR3 is TGCAGTGCTAGAGGGACAACGAGTTCACCCCTCCACTTT. Amino acid sequence: CSARGTTSSPLHF.

This clonotype was observed many times. The chain couples TRBV4-3 to TRBJ2-3; D perhaps matches TRBD1 (6 bases). The CDR3 is 14 amino acids. The germline V gene has CDR1 LGHNA and CDR2 YSLEER. V gave up 0 bases and J gave up 8 bases, with 12 bases separating them. In DNA form, the CDR3 reads TGCGCCAGCAGCCAAGATCTAGGACAGCCTACGCAGTATTTT. Translated: CASSQDLGQPTQYF.

This clonotype came up many times. The rearrangement links TRBV19 to TRBJ2-1, with TRBD1 as a possible D gene (7 bases). Trimming took off 10 bases at V and 2 bases at J, with 15 bases between the two ends. The CDR3 sequence is 14 residues long. Germline V gene lookup returns CDR1 LNHDA and CDR2 SQIVND (reference sequence). The CDR3 here is CATRGRGAYNEQFF. The CDR3 DNA follows: TGTGCCACAAGGGGCAGGGGGGCCTACAATGAGCAGTTCTTC.